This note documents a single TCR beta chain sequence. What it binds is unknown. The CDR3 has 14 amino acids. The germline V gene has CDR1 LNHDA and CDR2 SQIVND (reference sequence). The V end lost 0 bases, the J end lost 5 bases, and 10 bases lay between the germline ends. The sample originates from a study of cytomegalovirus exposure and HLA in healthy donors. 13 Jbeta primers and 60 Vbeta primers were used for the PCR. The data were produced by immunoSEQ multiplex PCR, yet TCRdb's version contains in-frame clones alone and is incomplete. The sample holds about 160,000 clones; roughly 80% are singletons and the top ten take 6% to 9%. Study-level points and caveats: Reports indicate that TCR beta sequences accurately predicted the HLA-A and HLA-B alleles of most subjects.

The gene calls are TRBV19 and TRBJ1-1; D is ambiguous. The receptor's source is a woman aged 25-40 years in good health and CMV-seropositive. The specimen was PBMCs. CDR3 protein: CASSIDPGRTEAFF. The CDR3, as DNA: TGTGCCAGTAGTATAGATCCGGGAAGAACTGAAGCTTTCTTT. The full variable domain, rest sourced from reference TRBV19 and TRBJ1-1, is DGGITQSPKYLFRKEGQNVTLSCEQNLNHDAMYWYRQDPGQGLRLIYYSQIVNDFQKGDIAEGYSVSREKKESFPLTVTSAQKNPTAFYLCASSIDPGRTEAFFGQGTRLTVV.